A single sample is the source of the 14 T cell receptor beta chains below, sequenced in a study of blood T cell repertoires in COVID-19. TCRdb's copy holds only in-frame clones and misses some; the assay was immunoSEQ multiplex PCR. Of about 73,000 clones in the sample, about four fifths are singletons; the top ten hold 20%. The source material was peripheral blood. Receptors were obtained from a woman in her seventies with acute or convalescent COVID-19.

This clone was picked up a small number of times. The gene calls are TRBV18 and TRBJ2-3, with 12 nucleotides matching TRBD2. Trimming cost V 0 bases and J 10 bases; bases outside gene matches: 11. The CDR3 covers 17 residues. From germline, CDR1 is KGHSH and CDR2 LQKENI. CDR3 nucleotide sequence: TGTGCCAGCTCACCACCACTAGCGGGAGGCCTCGGGGTGGCGCAGTATTTT. The encoded protein is CASSPPLAGGLGVAQYF.

The chain carries TRBV6-6 and TRBJ1-2; D not certain. Germline CDR1 and CDR2: MNHNY and SVGAGI (reference sequence). V lost 0 bases, J lost 8 bases, and 13 bases lay in between. The CDR3 loop spans 14 amino acids. CDR3 coding DNA: TGTGCCAGCAGTTACTCTGGCCTCATGGAGGGCTACACCTTC. Amino acids: CASSYSGLMEGYTF.

The chain is built from TRBV7-2 and TRBJ1-5; 7 bases map to TRBD1. The CDR3 length is 15 residues. Trimming took 3 bases from V and 0 from J; bases not matched to a gene: 2. Germline assignment: CDR1 SGHTA and CDR2 FQGNSA. The CDR3 region is CASSLTGLSNQPQHF. DNA of the CDR3: TGTGCCAGCAGCTTGACAGGGCTTAGCAATCAGCCCCAGCATTTT.

The DNA for the CDR3 is TGTGCCAGCAGTTTAGACATTATGAACACTGAAGCTTTCTTT. Protein product: CASSLDIMNTEAFF. The chain couples TRBV27 to TRBJ1-1; D is unresolved. The V gene lost 2 bases and the J gene lost 0 bases, with 7 bases spanning the gap. CDR1 MNHEY and CDR2 SMNVEV come from the germline V gene (reference sequence). CDR3 size: 14 residues.

This chain uses TRBV24-1 with TRBJ1-4, with a tentative D call TRBD1 (6 bases). The CDR3 runs to 15 residues. V lost 3 bases to trimming and J lost 3 bases, with 10 bases between them. Germline V CDR1 and CDR2: KGHDR, SFDVKD. For the CDR3, the DNA is TGTGCCACCAGTGATGGGGACACGGCTAATGAAAAACTGTTTTTT. Its translation: CATSDGDTANEKLFF.

V and J are TRBV19 and TRBJ1-1; no reliable D call. This CDR3 spans 16 amino acids. The germline V gene encodes CDR1 LNHDA and CDR2 SQIVND (reference sequence). CDR3: CGSSSNSVRMNTEAFF. The DNA for the CDR3 is TGTGGTTCCAGTAGTAATTCTGTCAGGATGAACACTGAAGCTTTCTTT. Variable domain in full (rest from reference TRBV19 and TRBJ1-1): DGGITQSPKYLFRKEGQNVTLSCEQNLNHDAMYWYRQDPGQGLRLIYYSQIVNDFQKGDIAEGYSVSREKKESFPLTVTSAQKNPTAFYLCGSSSNSVRMNTEAFFGQGTRLTVV.

The rearrangement links TRBV2 to TRBJ1-4, with D unresolved. The CDR3 extends over 14 amino acids. V lost 5 bases, J lost 6 bases, and 13 bases lay in between. Germline lookup yields CDR1 SNHLY and CDR2 FYNNEI. CDR3 residues: CASSFMREYEKLFF. The DNA for the CDR3 is TGTGCCAGCAGTTTTATGAGGGAGTATGAAAAACTGTTTTTT.

V usage is TRBV7-3 and J usage is TRBJ2-5; a possible D gene is TRBD2 (5 bases). The CDR3 covers 14 residues. The germline V gene has CDR1 SGHTA and CDR2 FQGTGA. The V end was cut by 5 bases, the J end by 5 bases, with 15 bases between. The chain's CDR3 is CASSPSGGLETQYF. CDR3 sequence (DNA): TGTGCCAGCAGCCCTTCAGGAGGTCTTGAGACCCAGTACTTC.

This clone was detected once. This chain connects TRBV3-1 (or the pseudogene TRBV3-2) to TRBJ2-7; D gene ambiguous. The V end was cut by 4 bases, the J end by 2 bases, with 6 bases between. The CDR3 sequence is 12 residues long. Germline V gives CDR1 LGHDT, CDR2 YNNKEL (reference sequence). This CDR3 is CASSLSTYEQYF. As DNA, the CDR3 is TGTGCCAGCAGCCTTTCAACCTACGAGCAGTACTTC.

This clone was counted only a few times. The chain links TRBV6-2 or TRBV6-3 to TRBJ1-1; D possibly corresponds to TRBD1 (6 bases). CDR1 MNHEY and CDR2 SVGEGT come from the germline V gene. The CDR3 contains 16 residues. V shed 4 bases and J shed 7 bases, with 22 bases lying between them. The CDR3 DNA sequence: TGTGCCAGCAGTTCCCTACTAGGACAGAACAATCTTGAAGCTTTCTTT. It codes for CASSSLLGQNNLEAFF.

The V call is TRBV7-9, the J call TRBJ2-2; TRBD1 matches 7 bases. The CDR3 totals 15 residues. Losses at the gene ends were 5 bases for V and 7 bases for J; bases not matched to a gene: 10. In germline, CDR1 is SEHNR, CDR2 FQNEAQ (reference sequence). CDR3 DNA: TGTGCCAGCAGCCCCCAACAGGGGTCCGGCGGGGAGCTGTTTTTT. Its translation: CASSPQQGSGGELFF.

The chain couples TRBV19 to TRBJ2-1; no reliable D call. Trimming took 11 bases from V and 2 from J, leaving 19 bases between them. The CDR3 runs 15 residues. Germline V gene sequence: CDR1 LNHDA, CDR2 SQIVND (reference sequence). CDR3 DNA sequence: TGTGCCTGTCGCGATCCCAACCAAGCCTACAATGAGCAGTTCTTC. It yields the protein CACRDPNQAYNEQFF.

DNA of the CDR3: TGTGCCAGCAATAGGCAGGGGGCGAATAATTCACCCCTCCACTTT. This gives the protein CASNRQGANNSPLHF. V usage is TRBV2 and J usage is TRBJ1-6; 8 bases are a match to TRBD1. Trimming cost V 7 bases and J 5 bases; bases outside gene matches: 7. Germline V gene lookup returns CDR1 SNHLY and CDR2 FYNNEI. The length of the CDR3 is 15 residues.

This chain connects TRBV25-1 to TRBJ2-5, with TRBD1 matching 9 bases. The V gene end was trimmed by 5 bases and the J gene end by 5 bases; junction bases not matched to a gene: 6. This CDR3 is 14 amino acids long. Germline CDR1 reads MGHDK; CDR2 reads SYGVNS. The CDR3 nucleotides are TGTGCCAGCAGTTTGGGACAGGGTAAGGAGACCCAGTACTTC. Amino acids: CASSLGQGKETQYF.